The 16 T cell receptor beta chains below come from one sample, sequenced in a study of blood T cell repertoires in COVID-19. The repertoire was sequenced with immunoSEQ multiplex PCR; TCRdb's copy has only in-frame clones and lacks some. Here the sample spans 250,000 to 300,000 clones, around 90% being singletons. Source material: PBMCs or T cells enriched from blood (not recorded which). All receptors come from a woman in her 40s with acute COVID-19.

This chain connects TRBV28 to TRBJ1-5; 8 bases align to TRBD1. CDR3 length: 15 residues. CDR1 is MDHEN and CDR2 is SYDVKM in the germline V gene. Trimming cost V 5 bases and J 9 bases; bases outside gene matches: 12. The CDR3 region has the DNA TGTGCCAGCAGTACGGACAGGGCGAGTATTCGGCCCCAGCATTTT. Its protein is CASSTDRASIRPQHF.

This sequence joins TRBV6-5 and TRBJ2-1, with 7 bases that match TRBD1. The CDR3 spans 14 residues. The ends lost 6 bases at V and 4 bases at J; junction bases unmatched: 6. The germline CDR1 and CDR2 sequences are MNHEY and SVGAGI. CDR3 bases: TGTGCCAGCAGAACTCGACAGGGTTACAATGAGCAGTTCTTC. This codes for CASRTRQGYNEQFF.

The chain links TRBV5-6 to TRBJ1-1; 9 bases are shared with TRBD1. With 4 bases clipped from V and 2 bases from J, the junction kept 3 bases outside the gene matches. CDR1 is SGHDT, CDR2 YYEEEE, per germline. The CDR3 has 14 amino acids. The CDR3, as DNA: TGTGCCAGCAGCCTACAGGGGGCAAACACTGAAGCTTTCTTT. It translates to CASSLQGANTEAFF.

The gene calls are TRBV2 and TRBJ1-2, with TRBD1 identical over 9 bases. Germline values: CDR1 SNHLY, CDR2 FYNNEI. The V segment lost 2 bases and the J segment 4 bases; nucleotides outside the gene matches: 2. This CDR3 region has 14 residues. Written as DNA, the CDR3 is TGTGCCAGCAGTGAATTGACAGGGGGCTATGGCTACACCTTC. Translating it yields CASSELTGGYGYTF.

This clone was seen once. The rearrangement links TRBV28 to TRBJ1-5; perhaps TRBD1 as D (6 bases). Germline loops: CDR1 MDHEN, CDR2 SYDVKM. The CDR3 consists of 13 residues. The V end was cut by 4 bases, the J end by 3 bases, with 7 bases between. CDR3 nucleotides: TGTGCCAGCAGTTACAGGGCCAATCAGCCCCAGCATTTT. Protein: CASSYRANQPQHF.

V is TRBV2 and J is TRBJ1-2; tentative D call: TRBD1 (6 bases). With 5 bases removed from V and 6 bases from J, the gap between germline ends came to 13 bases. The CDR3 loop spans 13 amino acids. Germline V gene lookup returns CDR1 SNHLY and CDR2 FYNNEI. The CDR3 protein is CASSTGSSDGYTF. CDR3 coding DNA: TGTGCCAGCAGTACAGGGAGCTCGGATGGCTACACCTTC. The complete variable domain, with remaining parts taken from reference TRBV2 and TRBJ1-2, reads EPEVTQTPSHQVTQMGQEVILRCVPISNHLYFYWYRQILGQKVEFLVSFYNNEISEKSEIFDDQFSVERPDGSNFTLKIRSTKLEDSAMYFCASSTGSSDGYTFGSGTRLTVV.

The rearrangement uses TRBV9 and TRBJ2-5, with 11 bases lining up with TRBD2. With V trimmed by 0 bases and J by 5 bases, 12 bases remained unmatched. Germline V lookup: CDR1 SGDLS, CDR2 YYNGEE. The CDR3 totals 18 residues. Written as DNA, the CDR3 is TGTGCCAGCAGCGTAGGACTCACTAGCGGGGGCGAGGGGGAGACCCAGTACTTC. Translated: CASSVGLTSGGEGETQYF.

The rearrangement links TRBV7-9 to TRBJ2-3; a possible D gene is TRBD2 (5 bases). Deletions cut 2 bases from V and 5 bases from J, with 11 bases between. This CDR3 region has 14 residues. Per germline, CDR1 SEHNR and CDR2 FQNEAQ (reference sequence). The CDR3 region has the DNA TGTGCCAGCAGCTTATATTCGGGAAGAGATACGCAGTATTTT. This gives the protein CASSLYSGRDTQYF.

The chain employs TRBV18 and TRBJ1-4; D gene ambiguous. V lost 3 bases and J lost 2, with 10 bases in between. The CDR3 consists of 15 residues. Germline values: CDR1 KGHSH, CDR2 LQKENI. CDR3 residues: CASSPPSRTNEKLFF. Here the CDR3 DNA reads TGTGCCAGCTCACCGCCAAGCCGGACTAATGAAAAACTGTTTTTT.

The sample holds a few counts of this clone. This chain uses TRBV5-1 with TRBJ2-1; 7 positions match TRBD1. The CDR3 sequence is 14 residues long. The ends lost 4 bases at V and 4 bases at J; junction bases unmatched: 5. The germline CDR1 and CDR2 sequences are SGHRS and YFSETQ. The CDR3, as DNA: TGCGCCAGCAGCCCCCAGACAGGGTACAATGAGCAGTTCTTC. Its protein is CASSPQTGYNEQFF.

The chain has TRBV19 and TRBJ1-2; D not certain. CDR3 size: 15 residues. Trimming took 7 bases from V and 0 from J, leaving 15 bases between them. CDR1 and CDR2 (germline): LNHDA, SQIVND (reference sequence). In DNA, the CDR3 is TGTGCCAGTACCTACCGACATGAAGCTAACTATGGCTACACCTTC. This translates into CASTYRHEANYGYTF.

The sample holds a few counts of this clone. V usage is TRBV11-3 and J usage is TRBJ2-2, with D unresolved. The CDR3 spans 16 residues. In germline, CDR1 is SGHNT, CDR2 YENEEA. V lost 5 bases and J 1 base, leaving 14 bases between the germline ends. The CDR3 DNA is TGTGCCAGCAGCCCCCCTAGGCGGTTGAACACCGGGGAGCTGTTTTTT. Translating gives CASSPPRRLNTGELFF.

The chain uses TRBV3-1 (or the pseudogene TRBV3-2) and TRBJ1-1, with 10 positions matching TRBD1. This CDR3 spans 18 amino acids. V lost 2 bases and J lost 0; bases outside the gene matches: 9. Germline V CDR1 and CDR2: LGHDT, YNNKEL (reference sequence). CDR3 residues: CASSQKVGQGIMNTEAFF. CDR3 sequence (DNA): TGTGCCAGCAGCCAAAAGGTGGGACAGGGGATCATGAACACTGAAGCTTTCTTT.

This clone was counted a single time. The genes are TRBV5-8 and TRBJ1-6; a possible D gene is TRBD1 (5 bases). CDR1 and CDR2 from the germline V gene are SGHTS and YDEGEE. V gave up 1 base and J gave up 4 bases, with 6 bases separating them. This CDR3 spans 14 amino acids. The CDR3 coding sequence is TGTGCCAGCAGCTTGACAGGATATAATTCACCCCTCCACTTT. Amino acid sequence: CASSLTGYNSPLHF.

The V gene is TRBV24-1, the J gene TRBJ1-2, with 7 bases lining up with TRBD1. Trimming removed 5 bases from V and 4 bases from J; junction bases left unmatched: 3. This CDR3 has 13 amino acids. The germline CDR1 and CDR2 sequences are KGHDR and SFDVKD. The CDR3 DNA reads TGTGCCACCAGTGCCGGGACAGCCTATGGCTACACCTTC. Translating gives CATSAGTAYGYTF.

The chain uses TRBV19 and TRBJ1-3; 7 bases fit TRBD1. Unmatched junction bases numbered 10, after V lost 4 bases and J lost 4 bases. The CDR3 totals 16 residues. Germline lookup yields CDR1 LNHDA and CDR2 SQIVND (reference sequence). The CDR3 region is CASSRNTGAIGNTIYF. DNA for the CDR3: TGTGCCAGTAGTAGGAATACAGGGGCAATCGGAAACACCATATATTTT. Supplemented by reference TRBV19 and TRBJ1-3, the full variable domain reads DGGITQSPKYLFRKEGQNVTLSCEQNLNHDAMYWYRQDPGQGLRLIYYSQIVNDFQKGDIAEGYSVSREKKESFPLTVTSAQKNPTAFYLCASSRNTGAIGNTIYFGEGSWLTVV.